This T cell receptor beta chain was sequenced during a study of blood T cell repertoires in COVID-19. The ends lost 4 bases at V and 1 base at J; junction bases unmatched: 5. There are 14 residues in the CDR3. Germline loops: CDR1 SQVTM, CDR2 ANQGSEA. Method: immunoSEQ multiplex PCR; TCRdb's copy keeps in-frame clones and lacks some. The sample lists some 97,000 clones; roughly 84% were seen once. The chain recombines TRBV29-1 with TRBJ2-3; 7 nucleotides align to TRBD1. Sequencing was done on a sample of peripheral blood. The sequence was collected from a man aged 25 to 40 in a cohort sampled during active COVID-19. The CDR3: CSVAGTAGTDTQYF. In nucleotides, the CDR3 is TGCAGCGTTGCGGGGACAGCTGGCACAGATACGCAGTATTTT.